The clone carrying this TCR beta chain was seen ten or more times. Antigen unknown. The data stem from a study of early T cells in non-severe SARS-CoV-2 infection. Across the whole study: Chains stayed unpaired after sequencing of bulk RNA from unsorted whole blood. The study, taken as a whole, reports: VDJdb matching, biased toward anti-spike CD8 responses, missed private and CD4 specificities.

This CDR3 has 15 amino acids. Germline loops: CDR1 WNHNN, CDR2 SYGVQD (reference sequence). With 0 bases removed from V and 0 bases from J, the gap between germline ends came to 8 bases. Unique molecular identifiers were added to individual cDNA molecules. One entry per CDR3 protein, called by TCRdb with MiXCR from the 5' RACE reads. The repertoire holds 25,000 to 30,000 distinct CDR3 sequences, with 3.5% to 4.5% as singletons. Sequenced input: whole blood. The TCR comes from an adult who was a healthcare worker with PCR-confirmed SARS-CoV-2 infection or an uninfected control (not recorded which). The chain is built from TRBV10-1 and TRBJ1-1; TRBD1 might be the D (5 bases). The CDR3 region has the DNA TGCGCCAGCAGTGAGTCGGGGCGGATGAACACTGAAGCTTTCTTT. Protein product: CASSESGRMNTEAFF.